Each of the 14 T cell receptor beta chains below was sequenced from the same sample in a study of chemoradiotherapy in HPV16-positive cancers. This table comes from immunoSEQ multiplex PCR, and its TCRdb copy is limited to in-frame clones, with some not included. The sample comprises 9,000 or so clones, roughly nine tenths of which are singletons, and around 12% rests with the top ten. This material consisted of blood, taken from a patient who underwent chemoradiotherapy. Receptors originate from a human donor with HPV-associated anogenital cancer.

The CDR3 reads CASRSSGGGNEQFF. In nucleotides, the CDR3 is TGTGCCAGTAGGAGTAGCGGGGGGGGGAATGAGCAGTTCTTC. The chain uses TRBV19 and TRBJ2-1; 11 bases line up with TRBD2. Germline CDR1 is LNHDA and CDR2 is SQIVND (reference sequence). The CDR3 has 14 amino acids. J lost 7 bases, V lost 6 bases, and 5 bases had no gene match.

This chain joins TRBV5-1 and TRBJ2-7; either TRBD1 or TRBD2 may fit D (5 bases each). The CDR3 consists of 15 residues. V lost 0 bases to trimming and J lost 5 bases, with 15 bases between them. Germline V gene data show CDR1 as SGHRS and CDR2 as YFSETQ. The CDR3 reads CASSLGPGQGHEQYF. The CDR3 bases are TGCGCCAGCAGCTTGGGCCCCGGGCAGGGACACGAGCAGTACTTC.

V gene TRBV4-3 combines with J gene TRBJ1-3; 7 bases line up with TRBD1. Trimming at V came to 3 bases and at J to 3 bases, leaving 11 bases not matched to a gene. Germline V gives CDR1 LGHNA, CDR2 YSLEER. The CDR3 sequence is 17 residues long. CDR3 sequence reads: CASSHLPGAGGGNTIYF. CDR3 bases: TGCGCCAGCAGCCATTTACCAGGGGCAGGGGGTGGAAACACCATATATTTT.

The chain carries TRBV5-1 and TRBJ2-5, with a tentative D call TRBD1 (6 bases). The last part of the DNA fits TRBJ2-7 better; the J call may be wrong. Germline V gives CDR1 SGHRS, CDR2 YFSETQ. The CDR3 has 14 amino acids. CDR3 region: CASSLETGSYEQYF. CDR3 coding DNA: TGCGCCAGCAGCTTGGAAACAGGGAGCTACGAGCAGTACTTC.

This chain joins TRBV27 and TRBJ1-1; 7 bases map to TRBD1. CDR3 length equals 14 residues. Germline V gene sequence: CDR1 MNHEY, CDR2 SMNVEV (reference sequence). V shed 5 bases and J 1 base; nucleotides not matched to a gene: 4. The CDR3 bases are TGTGCCAGCAGTCGCGGGACAGCGAACACTGAAGCTTTCTTT. Its protein is CASSRGTANTEAFF.

This chain connects TRBV6-5 to TRBJ1-3; D is ambiguous. CDR1 MNHEY and CDR2 SVGAGI come from the germline V gene. The CDR3 has 15 amino acids. V dropped 0 bases and J dropped 3 bases, with 9 bases sitting between them. The CDR3 region has the DNA TGTGCCAGCAGTTACTCTAAAGGGTTTGGAAACACCATATATTTT. Protein sequence: CASSYSKGFGNTIYF.

The chain joins TRBV14 to TRBJ1-1; weak D call: TRBD1 (5 bases). Germline CDR1 and CDR2: SGHDN and FVKESK. V lost 10 bases and J lost 1, with 13 bases in between. This CDR3 region has 13 residues. CDR3: CATGGKGNTEAFF. The CDR3 bases are TGTGCCACCGGGGGGAAGGGGAACACTGAAGCTTTCTTT.

The chain carries TRBV4-3 and TRBJ2-7; weak D call: TRBD1 (7 bases). Germline V gene data show CDR1 as LGHNA and CDR2 as YSLEER. CDR3 length equals 12 residues. The CDR3 protein is CASSQASQGGSV. The CDR3, as DNA: TGCGCCAGCAGCCAAGCCAGCCAGGGGGGTTCGGTC.

This chain connects TRBV5-8 to TRBJ1-3; no clear D gene. Germline CDR1 reads SGHTS; CDR2 reads YDEGEE. This CDR3 comprises 14 residues. Trimming removed 2 bases from V and 6 bases from J, with 12 bases in between. The CDR3 loop is CASSFRSGLNTIYF. The CDR3 nucleotides are TGTGCCAGCAGCTTCCGGTCTGGGTTAAACACCATATATTTT.

The V gene is TRBV7-9, the J gene TRBJ1-4; D gene unclear. V was trimmed by 2 bases and J by 3 bases, leaving 7 bases between them. The germline V gene encodes CDR1 SEHNR and CDR2 FQNEAQ (reference sequence). This CDR3 contains 14 residues. The CDR3 DNA reads as TGTGCCAGCAGCTTAATGGGTTCTAATGAAAAACTGTTTTTT. Translating it yields CASSLMGSNEKLFF.

This rearrangement joins TRBV7-6 to TRBJ2-3; D is unresolved. Trimming pared 1 base from V and 4 bases from J, leaving 3 bases between. Germline V CDR1 and CDR2: SGHVS, FNYEAQ. The CDR3 spans 12 residues. The DNA of the CDR3 is TGTGCCAGCAGCTTAGTTTCAGATACGCAGTATTTT. This gives the protein CASSLVSDTQYF.

The chain links TRBV7-8 to TRBJ2-5, with D possibly being TRBD2 (6 bases). The CDR3 covers 15 residues. Trimming removed 8 bases at V and 1 base at J, with 17 bases between. Germline CDR1 is SGHVS and CDR2 is FQNEAQ. The CDR3 loop reads CASQSGGSGQETQYF. CDR3 in DNA: TGTGCCAGCCAGTCTGGGGGGAGTGGCCAAGAGACCCAGTACTTC. The whole variable domain, remainder taken from reference TRBV7-8 and TRBJ2-5, is GAGVSQSPRYKVAKRGQDVALRCDPISGHVSLFWYQQALGQGPEFLTYFQNEAQLDKSGLPSDRFFAERPEGSVSTLKIQRTQQEDSAVYLCASQSGGSGQETQYFGPGTRLLVL.

The CDR3 bases are TGTGCCTGGAGTTGGACTAGCGGGACCTTCTACAATGAGCAGTTCTTC. It is translated as CAWSWTSGTFYNEQFF. The chain carries TRBV30 and TRBJ2-1, with 12 bases identical to TRBD2. Per the germline V gene, CDR1 is GTSNPN and CDR2 is SVGIG (reference sequence). The CDR3 length is 16 residues. J was trimmed by 3 bases and V by 2 bases; bases with no gene match: 5.

This clone was seen only once. The chain is built from TRBV27 and TRBJ2-1, with 8 bases matching TRBD2. The CDR3 loop spans 18 amino acids. Trimming took 3 bases from V and 0 from J; bases not matched to a gene: 10. Germline-derived CDR1 and CDR2 are MNHEY and SMNVEV (reference sequence). The CDR3 sequence: CASSFFSPGGSSYNEQFF. The CDR3 DNA reads TGTGCCAGCAGTTTTTTTTCCCCGGGGGGGAGCTCCTACAATGAGCAGTTCTTC.